Below, 16 T cell receptor beta chains from the same sample are listed, as sequenced in a study of cytomegalovirus exposure and HLA in healthy donors. A multiplex PCR was run with 60 Vbeta primers and 13 Jbeta primers. Measured with immunoSEQ multiplex PCR; TCRdb has only the in-frame clones, and not every one. The profile shows 120,000 or so clones, roughly 80% of them singletons. Material for sequencing was PBMCs. The source is a man aged 45-65 years in good health and CMV-seropositive.

V is TRBV6-1 and J is TRBJ1-1, with a possible D match to TRBD1 (6 bases). With 2 bases removed from V and 7 bases from J, the gap between germline ends came to 20 bases. The V gene's germline CDR1 is MNHNS and CDR2 SASEGT. The CDR3 loop spans 16 amino acids. The CDR3 loop reads CASSEREWGPLLEAFF. CDR3 nucleotides: TGTGCCAGCAGTGAAAGGGAGTGGGGGCCCCTCCTTGAAGCTTTCTTT.

The chain couples TRBV5-6 to TRBJ1-1, with D unclear. The CDR3 has 15 residues. The germline V and J ends were trimmed by 0 bases and 3 bases, with 12 bases remaining between them. In germline, CDR1 is SGHDT, CDR2 YYEEEE. The CDR3 protein is CASSLVQVKDTEAFF. The CDR3, as DNA: TGTGCCAGCAGCTTGGTTCAGGTGAAGGACACTGAAGCTTTCTTT. Variable domain in full (rest from reference TRBV5-6 and TRBJ1-1): DAGVTQSPTHLIKTRGQQVTLRCSPKSGHDTVSWYQQALGQGPQFIFQYYEEEERQRGNFPDRFSGHQFPNYSSELNVNALLLGDSALYLCASSLVQVKDTEAFFGQGTRLTVV.

The CDR3, as DNA: TGTGCCAGCAGCTTAGGACAGGGGGCAAACACCATATATTTT. Its translation: CASSLGQGANTIYF. V usage is TRBV7-2 and J usage is TRBJ1-3; 10 bases match TRBD1. Germline V CDR1 and CDR2: SGHTA, FQGNSA. Germline trimming cut 1 base from V and 6 bases from J; bases unmatched to any gene: 0. This CDR3 region has 14 residues.

The V and J genes are TRBV18 and TRBJ1-5; perhaps TRBD1 as D (6 bases). V was trimmed by 4 bases and J by 5 bases, leaving 9 bases between them. The V gene's germline CDR1 is KGHSH and CDR2 LQKENI. CDR3 length equals 13 residues. DNA for the CDR3: TGTGCCAGCTCACGGGGGCGAGATCAGCCCCAGCATTTT. Its translation: CASSRGRDQPQHF.

This chain joins TRBV2 and TRBJ2-5; no clear D gene. The germline V and J ends were trimmed by 10 bases and 2 bases, with 11 bases remaining between them. The CDR3 totals 12 residues. Germline lookup yields CDR1 SNHLY and CDR2 FYNNEI. The CDR3 DNA sequence: TGTGCCAACTCAATTCTACAAGAGACCCAGTACTTC. It yields the protein CANSILQETQYF.

This clone was found once. This chain uses TRBV9 with TRBJ1-3; 8 bases match TRBD1. This CDR3 is built from 15 residues. CDR1 is SGDLS, CDR2 YYNGEE, per germline. CDR3 nucleotide sequence: TGTGCTCCGGGGGGACAGGAAAGCTCTGGAAACACCATATATTTT. Protein product: CAPGGQESSGNTIYF.

Notes on this clone: Sequence at one end of the junction differs from germline and may be a read error. The chain combines TRBV6-1 with TRBJ2-2; D is possibly TRBD2 (6 bases). From germline, CDR1 is MNHNS and CDR2 SASEGT. The CDR3 sequence is 13 residues long. The CDR3, as DNA: TGTGCCAGCACCACGAGGGCGAACGGGGGGCTGTTTTTT. Translation: CASTTRANGGLFF.

The chain links TRBV30 to TRBJ1-4; D is ambiguous. Trimming shortened V by 4 bases and J by 7 bases, and 13 bases separated the two germline ends. CDR1 is GTSNPN, CDR2 SVGIG, per germline (reference sequence). This CDR3 is 13 amino acids long. CDR3 in amino acids: CAWKGKGVEKLFF. The DNA for the CDR3 is TGTGCCTGGAAGGGAAAGGGAGTTGAAAAACTGTTTTTT.

This clone occurred once. The chain has TRBV6-1 and TRBJ1-6; 8 bases are shared with TRBD1. The germline gives CDR1 MNHNS, CDR2 SASEGT. J gave up 10 bases and V 5 bases, and 10 bases lay outside the gene matches. The CDR3 extends over 15 amino acids. The CDR3 DNA is TGTGCCAGCAGTCCTCGGACAGGGTCTGCATCACCCCTCCACTTT. Its translation: CASSPRTGSASPLHF.

The rearrangement joins TRBV10-1 to TRBJ1-4; TRBD1 is a possible D gene (6 bases). Germline-derived CDR1 and CDR2 are WNHNN and SYGVQD (reference sequence). The V gene lost 0 bases and the J gene lost 5 bases, with 7 bases spanning the gap. This CDR3 has 14 amino acids. The CDR3 bases are TGCGCCAGCAGTGAGTCGCAGGGGAATGAAAAACTGTTTTTT. This encodes CASSESQGNEKLFF.

In this sample, this clone turned up a few times. The chain uses TRBV5-1 and TRBJ1-3; D unresolved. The V gene's germline CDR1 is SGHRS and CDR2 YFSETQ. The ends were cut back, 5 bases at V and 0 bases at J, with 12 bases in the middle. The CDR3 runs to 15 residues. DNA of the CDR3: TGCGCCAGCAGGAGCGGCTCCTTCTCTGGAAACACCATATATTTT. Translation: CASRSGSFSGNTIYF.

The V and J genes are TRBV2 and TRBJ1-5; 7 positions match TRBD1. Losses at the gene ends were 3 bases for V and 0 bases for J; bases not matched to a gene: 20. The CDR3 runs to 21 residues. The germline V gene has CDR1 SNHLY and CDR2 FYNNEI. CDR3: CASSEGIRGTVSLYSNQPQHF. The CDR3 region has the DNA TGTGCCAGCAGTGAGGGGATAAGAGGGACAGTAAGCCTCTATAGCAATCAGCCCCAGCATTTT.

This clone was observed once. The rearrangement uses TRBV5-1 and TRBJ2-6; 8 bases match TRBD1. V dropped 0 bases and J dropped 0; count of bases not matched to a gene: 5. CDR3 length: 18 amino acids. Per germline, CDR1 SGHRS and CDR2 YFSETQ. The CDR3 coding sequence is TGCGCCAGCAGCTTGGGGGACAGGAGTATCTCTGGGGCCAACGTCCTGACTTTC. This encodes CASSLGDRSISGANVLTF.

This clone turned up a few times. At one end the junction does not follow the germline gene, possibly because of a read error. J is TRBJ2-7 and V is TRBV2; 7 positions agree with TRBD2. This CDR3 has 11 amino acids. CDR1 and CDR2 (germline): SNHLY, FYNNEI. CDR3 residues: CASSPGTTPSF. The CDR3 DNA reads TGTGCCAGCAGTCCCGGGACTACCCCGAGTTTC.

J is TRBJ2-5 and V is TRBV5-6; D not resolved. Trimming took off 6 bases at V and 2 bases at J, with 8 bases between the two ends. Germline CDR1 SGHDT, CDR2 YYEEEE. This CDR3 region has 12 residues. CDR3 in amino acids: CASTLGQETQYF. CDR3 bases: TGTGCCAGCACCCTAGGTCAAGAGACCCAGTACTTC. Looking up the rest from reference TRBV5-6 and TRBJ2-5 gives the full variable domain: DAGVTQSPTHLIKTRGQQVTLRCSPKSGHDTVSWYQQALGQGPQFIFQYYEEEERQRGNFPDRFSGHQFPNYSSELNVNALLLGDSALYLCASTLGQETQYFGPGTRLLVL.

The chain combines TRBV18 with TRBJ2-2, with TRBD1 matching 7 bases. This CDR3 region has 15 residues. V was pared by 0 bases and J by 6 bases, with 4 bases of the junction left unmatched. Germline V gene lookup returns CDR1 KGHSH and CDR2 LQKENI. As DNA, the CDR3 is TGTGCCAGCTCACCACCGATGACAGGGTCCGGGGAGCTGTTTTTT. Translation: CASSPPMTGSGELFF.